The source of this T cell receptor beta chain is a study of T cell responses to AZD1222 COVID-19 vaccine. Comments on this clone: What it binds is unknown.

Only in-frame clones appear in the TCRdb table, and some are missing; sequencing was by immunoSEQ multiplex PCR. This sample yields approximately 50,000 clones, of which 86% are seen a single time; 6.9% belongs to the top ten. Second-dose groups at about 4 or about 12 weeks were pooled. V lost 6 bases and J lost 3; bases outside the gene matches: 7. Germline CDR1 is MRHNA and CDR2 is SNTAGT. The CDR3 consists of 16 residues. Study conclusions and caveats: There were repertoire samples only from the period after the peak T cell response. Regions 160-218 and 743-854 dominated among vaccine-associated CD4 TCRs spanning spike. White British people made up most donors, females outnumbered males, and clonal diversity was possibly underestimated.

The J gene is TRBJ2-2, the V gene TRBV6-4, with TRBD1 matching over 10 bases. This clonotype was obtained from an adult who received the AZD1222 COVID-19 vaccine. Sequencing was performed on peripheral blood, taken 28 days after the second AZD1222 dose. This CDR3 reads CASSPGTGVHTGELFF. The CDR3 region has the DNA TGTGCCAGCAGCCCGGGGACAGGGGTTCACACCGGGGAGCTGTTTTTT.